These 30 T cell receptor beta chains were all obtained from the same sample, sequenced in a study of T cells in Graves' hyperthyroidism and ophthalmopathy. Using RNA transcripts as the source, TCR beta CDR3 regions were amplified. HTBI primers were used for first-round RT-PCR of the TCR CDR3. MiXCR, run by TCRdb on the multiplex PCR reads, gives a single entry per CDR3 protein. The repertoire holds roughly 260,000 distinct CDR3 sequences, with 13% to 15% as singletons. The sample taken for sequencing was blood. Receptors originate from a woman in her 40s with Graves' hyperthyroidism that later progressed to Graves' ophthalmopathy.

This clonotype was picked up many times. In DNA form, the CDR3 reads TGTGCCACCAGCACCACTGCGGGGCTCAACTATGGCTACACCTTC. This translates into CATSTTAGLNYGYTF. This sequence joins TRBV15 and TRBJ1-2; D is perhaps TRBD1 (5 bases). The germline V gene has CDR1 LNHNV and CDR2 YYDKDF (reference sequence). V lost 4 bases and J 2 bases, leaving 14 bases between the germline ends. This CDR3 contains 15 residues.

This clonotype showed up just a few times. This chain uses TRBV7-9 with TRBJ2-1; D uncertain. Germline loops: CDR1 SEHNR, CDR2 FQNEAQ (reference sequence). V lost 4 bases, J lost 8 bases, and 9 bases lay in between. This CDR3 is 12 amino acids long. This chain's CDR3 is CASSSDSHEQFF. Written as DNA, the CDR3 is TGTGCCAGCAGCTCCGACTCGCATGAGCAGTTCTTC.

The chain uses TRBV24-1 and TRBJ1-6; D uncertain. CDR1 and CDR2 (germline): KGHDR, SFDVKD. V gave up 5 bases and J gave up 14 bases, with 9 bases separating them. This CDR3 has 11 residues. The CDR3 DNA reads TGTGCCACCAGTGCGCTCCGGGCCCTCCACTTT. The encoded protein is CATSALRALHF.

This clonotype has a count of ten or more. The chain employs TRBV28 and TRBJ2-2; weak D call: TRBD1 (6 bases). Trimming pared 9 bases from V and 2 bases from J, leaving 13 bases between. CDR3 length equals 14 residues. Germline-derived CDR1 and CDR2 are MDHEN and SYDVKM. The CDR3 reads CASLGQPNTGELFF. In nucleotides, the CDR3 is TGTGCCAGTCTCGGACAGCCCAACACCGGGGAGCTGTTTTTT.

This clonotype was picked up many times. The chain links TRBV5-1 to TRBJ2-7; weak D call: TRBD1 (7 bases). The V gene lost 4 bases and the J gene lost 11 bases, with 13 bases spanning the gap. The CDR3 spans 11 residues. Looked up from germline, CDR1 is SGHRS and CDR2 is YFSETQ. CDR3 sequence (DNA): TGCGCCAGCAGCCTGGGGGGACAGAAGTACTTC. This sequence encodes CASSLGGQKYF.

This clonotype was seen many times. The rearrangement links TRBV5-1 to TRBJ2-7; tentatively, D is TRBD1 (7 bases). The germline V gene has CDR1 SGHRS and CDR2 YFSETQ. The CDR3 runs 15 residues. V lost 4 bases to trimming and J lost 4 bases, with 18 bases between them. The CDR3 sequence is CASSNTLQGRYEQYF. Written as DNA, the CDR3 is TGCGCCAGCAGCAACACATTACAGGGGAGGTACGAGCAGTACTTC.

This clonotype has only a few counts. The chain is built from TRBV6-1 and TRBJ1-1, with 9 nucleotides matching TRBD1. The CDR3 is 13 residues long. Germline V lookup: CDR1 MNHNS, CDR2 SASEGT. V was clipped by 11 bases and J by 4 bases; unmatched bases: 8. This chain's CDR3 is CAGGTGFGTEAFF. CDR3 coding DNA: TGTGCCGGCGGGACAGGGTTCGGCACTGAAGCTTTCTTT.

This clonotype was observed many times. The chain joins TRBV7-9 to TRBJ2-1, with D possibly matching TRBD2 (6 bases). Trimming took 2 bases from V and 0 from J, leaving 11 bases between them. The germline V gene has CDR1 SEHNR and CDR2 FQNEAQ (reference sequence). The CDR3 is 16 residues long. CDR3 region: CASSLTGTSSYNEQFF. The CDR3 bases are TGTGCCAGCAGCTTAACCGGGACTTCCTCCTACAATGAGCAGTTCTTC.

The rearrangement uses TRBV11-2 and TRBJ2-7; D is unresolved. Germline V CDR1 and CDR2: SGHAT, FQNNGV. V was pared by 5 bases and J by 3 bases, with 14 bases between. The CDR3 covers 14 residues. CDR3 sequence (DNA): TGTGCCAGCAGCGGCCTCGGCGGCTGCTACGAGCAGTACTTC. This translates into CASSGLGGCYEQYF.

This clonotype occurred many times. The CDR3, as DNA: TGTGCCAGCAGCCAGGGAGCCGGGACAGGTGAGGAGACCCAGTACTTC. It translates to CASSQGAGTGEETQYF. The chain couples TRBV3-1 to TRBJ2-5, with TRBD1 identical over 8 bases. The CDR3 sequence is 16 residues long. V trimming: 3 bases; J trimming: 5 bases; junction bases outside the gene matches: 11. Germline values: CDR1 LGHDT, CDR2 YNNKEL (reference sequence).

This clonotype was observed many times. J is TRBJ2-5 and V is TRBV7-9, with TRBD2 matching over 11 bases. This CDR3 comprises 16 residues. Germline V CDR1 and CDR2: SEHNR, FQNEAQ (reference sequence). The trim removed 4 bases at V and 2 bases at J, leaving 6 bases unmatched. The CDR3 DNA is TGTGCCAGCAGCTCCATACTAGCGGGAGTGCAAGAGACCCAGTACTTC. It specifies CASSSILAGVQETQYF. Looking up the rest from reference TRBV7-9 and TRBJ2-5 gives the full variable domain: DTGVSQNPRHKITKRGQNVTFRCDPISEHNRLYWYRQTLGQGPEFLTYFQNEAQLEKSRLLSDRFSAERPKGSFSTLEIQRTEQGDSAMYLCASSSILAGVQETQYFGPGTRLLVL.

Regarding this clonotype: A clone one base away is much larger, so this may be a read error. This chain connects TRBV4-1 to TRBJ2-1; 9 bases align to TRBD2. The CDR3 runs to 15 residues. Per the germline V gene, CDR1 is MGHRA and CDR2 is YSYEKL. The CDR3 reads CASSSSGSEYNERFF. The CDR3 DNA reads TGCGCCAGCAGCAGTAGCGGGAGCGAATACAATGAGCGGTTCTTC.

This clonotype was counted ten times or more. V is TRBV20-1 and J is TRBJ2-1; D is ambiguous. Germline V CDR1 and CDR2: DFQATT, SNEGSKA (reference sequence). The CDR3 totals 10 residues. Trimming took off 5 bases at V and 8 bases at J, with 7 bases between the two ends. The CDR3 reads CSASQHEQFF. CDR3 coding DNA: TGCAGTGCTTCACAGCATGAGCAGTTCTTC.

This clonotype was recorded at least ten times. V usage is TRBV20-1 and J usage is TRBJ2-1; 8 bases line up with TRBD2. V lost 4 bases, J lost 9 bases, and 11 bases stayed unmatched. Germline CDR1 reads DFQATT; CDR2 reads SNEGSKA (reference sequence). This CDR3 contains 14 residues. The CDR3 sequence is CSAILAAPSGEQFF. The CDR3 coding sequence is TGCAGTGCTATACTAGCGGCCCCATCGGGTGAGCAGTTCTTC.

Ten or more counts support this clonotype. The chain links TRBV30 to TRBJ2-5; tentatively, D is TRBD1 (5 bases). Germline values: CDR1 GTSNPN, CDR2 SVGIG (reference sequence). Trimming took off 3 bases at V and 0 bases at J, with 11 bases between the two ends. CDR3 length: 14 residues. The CDR3 reads CAWRADSYQETQYF. CDR3 in DNA: TGTGCCTGGAGAGCCGACAGTTACCAAGAGACCCAGTACTTC.

Regarding this clonotype: A much larger clone lies a single base off, so this may be a read error. The rearrangement links TRBV4-2 to TRBJ2-3, with D maybe TRBD2 (5 bases). Trimming took 4 bases from V and 0 from J, leaving 17 bases between them. Germline V lookup: CDR1 LGHNA, CDR2 YNFKEQ. CDR3 length: 17 residues. The CDR3: CASSRSGPPFSTDTQYF. The CDR3 nucleotides read TGTGCCAGCAGCCGAAGCGGACCTCCTTTTAGCACAGATACGCAGTATTTT.

This clonotype was recorded at least ten times. The J gene is TRBJ1-6, the V gene TRBV6-1; 7 bases are shared with TRBD1. CDR3 length: 16 amino acids. Losses at the gene ends were 4 bases for V and 7 bases for J; bases not matched to a gene: 10. Per the germline V gene, CDR1 is MNHNS and CDR2 is SASEGT. The CDR3 reads CASSARGGRLNSPLHF. The CDR3 DNA sequence: TGTGCCAGCAGTGCCCGAGGGGGCAGGCTGAATTCACCCCTCCACTTT.

The chain employs TRBV2 and TRBJ1-2; TRBD1 aligns across 7 bases. The CDR3 runs to 14 residues. With 5 bases clipped from V and 4 bases from J, the junction kept 7 bases outside the gene matches. The V gene's germline CDR1 is SNHLY and CDR2 FYNNEI. The CDR3, as DNA: TGTGCCAGCAGTCCCTCGGGGGACAGCTATGGCTACACCTTC. It yields the protein CASSPSGDSYGYTF.

This clonotype was counted many times. The V call is TRBV20-1, the J call TRBJ2-1; D remains unclear. Deletions cut 0 bases from V and 5 bases from J, with 8 bases between. Germline loops: CDR1 DFQATT, CDR2 SNEGSKA (reference sequence). This CDR3 region has 13 residues. CDR3 in DNA: TGCAGTGCTAGAGATCCCGGAAACAATGAGCAGTTCTTC. It codes for CSARDPGNNEQFF.

This clonotype has at least ten counts. The V and J genes are TRBV24-1 and TRBJ1-5; D is unclear. There are 12 residues in the CDR3. V lost 4 bases to trimming and J lost 6 bases, with 6 bases between them. Per the germline V gene, CDR1 is KGHDR and CDR2 is SFDVKD. Written as DNA, the CDR3 is TGTGCCACCAGTGACCCGGGTCAGCCCCAGCATTTT. It encodes CATSDPGQPQHF.

This clonotype was counted at least ten times. The gene calls are TRBV29-1 and TRBJ2-1; D unclear. Looked up from germline, CDR1 is SQVTM and CDR2 is ANQGSEA. Trimming removed 7 bases at V and 6 bases at J, with 10 bases between. The CDR3 is made up of 11 amino acids. CDR3 in DNA: TGCAGCGGTCCCGTAGCCAATGAGCAGTTCTTC. It specifies CSGPVANEQFF.

This clonotype has a count of ten or more. This chain uses TRBV3-1 with TRBJ1-5; D unresolved. Germline CDR1 LGHDT, CDR2 YNNKEL (reference sequence). The CDR3 extends over 14 amino acids. With 1 base removed from V and 7 bases from J, the gap between germline ends came to 11 bases. CDR3 protein: CASSQGNKPQPQHF. The CDR3 region has the DNA TGTGCCAGCAGCCAAGGCAACAAACCGCAGCCCCAGCATTTT.

This clonotype was picked up many times. The CDR3 region is CASSLRDRVLSGANVLTF. CDR3 DNA sequence: TGTGCCAGCAGTCTCCGGGACAGGGTTCTATCTGGGGCCAACGTCCTGACTTTC. The chain uses TRBV6-1 and TRBJ2-6; TRBD1 aligns across 9 bases. The CDR3 sequence is 18 residues long. J was trimmed by 1 base and V by 5 bases; bases with no gene match: 9. Germline V CDR1 and CDR2: MNHNS, SASEGT.

Ten or more counts support this clonotype. The genes are TRBV28 and TRBJ2-7; TRBD2 aligns across 8 bases. V shed 2 bases, J shed 4 bases, and the junction held 7 bases outside the gene matches. This CDR3 contains 15 residues. Germline V gene sequence: CDR1 MDHEN, CDR2 SYDVKM. The CDR3: CASSLSLASGYEQYF. As DNA, the CDR3 is TGTGCCAGCAGTTTAAGTCTCGCTAGCGGGTACGAGCAGTACTTC.

This chain connects TRBV6-1 to TRBJ2-4; 8 bases align to TRBD2. There are 15 residues in the CDR3. Trimming took 1 base from V and 8 from J; bases not matched to a gene: 7. Germline V gene sequence: CDR1 MNHNS, CDR2 SASEGT. CDR3 amino acids: CASSEGPSGSYIQYF. The DNA for the CDR3 is TGTGCCAGCAGTGAAGGTCCAAGCGGGAGTTACATTCAGTACTTC.

The sample holds many counts of this clonotype. The CDR3 coding sequence is TGCAGTGCTAGGGCTGGGACCTCCTACAATGAGCAGTTCTTC. The encoded protein is CSARAGTSYNEQFF. The chain recombines TRBV20-1 with TRBJ2-1; either TRBD1 or TRBD2 may supply D (5 bases each). Germline CDR1 is DFQATT and CDR2 is SNEGSKA (reference sequence). The CDR3 has 14 amino acids. Trimming pared 3 bases from V and 0 bases from J, leaving 9 bases between.

This clonotype was recorded at least ten times. V is TRBV7-9 and J is TRBJ2-1; D is perhaps TRBD2 (6 bases). Germline V CDR1 and CDR2: SEHNR, FQNEAQ (reference sequence). The length of the CDR3 is 14 residues. V lost 0 bases and J lost 5, with 8 bases in between. CDR3 in DNA: TGTGCCAGCAGCTTAGCGGGAGGAAACAATGAGCAGTTCTTC. Protein sequence: CASSLAGGNNEQFF.

Details on this clonotype: Its ends do not fully match the called genes, so a read error is possible. The chain carries TRBV4-3 and TRBJ2-1; 8 bases match TRBD1. CDR1 LGHNA and CDR2 YSLEER come from the germline V gene. The CDR3 has 16 amino acids. Here the CDR3 DNA reads TGCGCCAGCAGCCTCTCCGCGGGACAGGTTTACAATGGGCAGTTCTTC. Its protein is CASSLSAGQVYNGQFF.

This clonotype appeared many times. This rearrangement joins TRBV11-2 to TRBJ1-3; D is unclear. The CDR3 is 16 amino acids. The ends were cut back, 5 bases at V and 0 bases at J, with 14 bases in the middle. Germline V gene data show CDR1 as SGHAT and CDR2 as FQNNGV. The DNA of the CDR3 is TGTGCCAGCAGCGTAGCCAGCTACTCCTCTGGAAACACCATATATTTT. It yields the protein CASSVASYSSGNTIYF.

There are a few counts of this clonotype. The V and J genes are TRBV6-1 and TRBJ1-3; TRBD1 might be the D (6 bases). This CDR3 contains 16 residues. Germline-derived CDR1 and CDR2 are MNHNS and SASEGT. Trimming took off 5 bases at V and 0 bases at J, with 14 bases between the two ends. Here the CDR3 DNA reads TGTGCCAGCAGTACGACAGGCACCCACTCTGGAAACACCATATATTTT. The encoded protein is CASSTTGTHSGNTIYF.